The 10 T cell receptor beta chains below were found in one sample sequenced in a study of Ad26.COV2.S vaccination and SARS-CoV-2 variants listed by TCRdb under 2021. Receptors were amplified or captured by the immunoSEQ multiplex PCR assay. TCRdb provides this immuneACCESS table in a form limited to in-frame rearrangements. Some clones are lacking; in checked studies, under half of them reflect an unresolved V gene, and why the rest are absent is not known. The sample data list about 680,000 clones, and 89% of these were observed just once. The top ten hold around 1.5% of the sample. This specimen's treatment or condition label, interpreted: roughly 18 received Ad26.COV2.S at low or high dose, single or two shots; 5 received placebo; per-sample allocation not given. Repertoires of vaccine and placebo recipients were sequenced from samples collected on day 63 after the first injection. Sequences were derived from peripheral blood, sampled in a trial of Ad26.COV2.S vaccine versus placebo. All receptors come from a person between 18 and 59 years old who received the Ad26.COV2.S COVID-19 vaccine or a placebo.

A single count supports this clone. The chain joins TRBV7-2 to TRBJ2-7; 8 positions match TRBD1. J lost 3 bases, V lost 5 bases, and 12 bases had no gene match. The germline CDR1 and CDR2 sequences are SGHTA and FQGNSA. The CDR3 is 16 amino acids. CDR3 sequence reads: CASSTQEGTGGYEQYF. CDR3 in DNA: TGTGCCAGCAGCACCCAGGAAGGGACAGGAGGCTACGAGCAGTACTTC.

The V and J genes are TRBV4-1 and TRBJ1-5; unclear D gene. Germline lookup yields CDR1 MGHRA and CDR2 YSYEKL. Trimming took 1 base from V and 1 from J, leaving 8 bases between them. The CDR3 sequence is 15 residues long. CDR3 residues: CASSQAVNSNQPQHF. In DNA form, the CDR3 reads TGCGCCAGCAGCCAAGCGGTAAACAGCAATCAGCCCCAGCATTTT.

The gene calls are TRBV7-3 and TRBJ1-1, with 9 bases matching TRBD1. The V segment lost 7 bases and the J segment 1 base; nucleotides outside the gene matches: 7. The CDR3 extends over 15 amino acids. Germline V CDR1 and CDR2: SGHTA, FQGTGA. For the CDR3, the DNA is TGTGCCAGCAAAACACAGGGGGCGCCGAACACTGAAGCTTTCTTT. Residues: CASKTQGAPNTEAFF.

The chain links TRBV12-5 to TRBJ2-5; 11 nucleotides match TRBD1. CDR1 is LGHNT, CDR2 FRNRAP, per germline. This CDR3 is 17 amino acids long. V shed 1 base, J shed 5 bases, and the junction held 9 bases outside the gene matches. CDR3 DNA sequence: TGTGCTAGTGGTTTGGGCTGGCGGGACAGGGGGTGGGAGACCCAGTACTTC. Protein sequence: CASGLGWRDRGWETQYF. Full variable domain (remainder filled in from reference TRBV12-5 and TRBJ2-5): DARVTQTPRHKVTEMGQEVTMRCQPILGHNTVFWYRQTMMQGLELLAYFRNRAPLDDSGMPKDRFSAEMPDATLATLKIQPSEPRDSAVYFCASGLGWRDRGWETQYFGPGTRLLVL.

The chain carries TRBV11-2 and TRBJ2-5, with D perhaps TRBD2 (8 bases). The CDR3 spans 15 residues. Per germline, CDR1 SGHAT and CDR2 FQNNGV. The ends were cut back, 3 bases at V and 12 bases at J, with 23 bases in the middle. The CDR3, as DNA: TGTGCCAGCAGCTTCGTTCTGGGTGGGACAGCGGGGGAGTACTTC. Protein sequence: CASSFVLGGTAGEYF.

The chain uses TRBV5-6 and TRBJ2-5, with D tentatively TRBD2 (5 bases). The germline V gene encodes CDR1 SGHDT and CDR2 YYEEEE. V was cut by 5 bases and J by 3 bases, with 8 bases left in between. This CDR3 spans 12 amino acids. CDR3 coding DNA: TGTGCCAGCAGTTTGACTAAAGAGACCCAGTACTTC. It translates to CASSLTKETQYF. Together with reference TRBV5-6 and TRBJ2-5, the CDR3 gives the full variable domain: DAGVTQSPTHLIKTRGQQVTLRCSPKSGHDTVSWYQQALGQGPQFIFQYYEEEERQRGNFPDRFSGHQFPNYSSELNVNALLLGDSALYLCASSLTKETQYFGPGTRLLVL.

V is TRBV18 and J is TRBJ2-3, with 9 bases matching TRBD2. The J segment lost 5 bases and the V segment lost 3 bases, leaving 6 bases of the junction unmatched. CDR3 size: 15 residues. CDR1 and CDR2 (germline): KGHSH, LQKENI. CDR3 bases: TGTGCCAGCTCACCGGTGCTAGCGGGACAAGATACGCAGTATTTT. Its protein is CASSPVLAGQDTQYF.

This clone was seen a single time. The CDR3 loop is CASSHDRGEKLFF. The DNA of the CDR3 is TGTGCCAGCAGCCATGACAGGGGTGAAAAACTGTTTTTT. The chain joins TRBV7-8 to TRBJ1-4; TRBD1 matches at 8 bases. The trim removed 5 bases at V and 7 bases at J, leaving 3 bases unmatched. CDR3 length equals 13 residues. Germline V lookup: CDR1 SGHVS, CDR2 FQNEAQ. The entire variable domain, with the rest obtained from reference TRBV7-8 and TRBJ1-4, is as follows: GAGVSQSPRYKVAKRGQDVALRCDPISGHVSLFWYQQALGQGPEFLTYFQNEAQLDKSGLPSDRFFAERPEGSVSTLKIQRTQQEDSAVYLCASSHDRGEKLFFGSGTQLSVL.

This sequence joins TRBV12-1 and TRBJ2-4; TRBD1, the table's D call, was not compared with the DNA. TRBV12-1 is listed as a pseudogene. The CDR3 totals 19 residues. The CDR3 protein is CASRTDRGPPQGAKNIQYF. The CDR3 DNA sequence: TGTGCCAGCAGAACAGACAGGGGTCCCCCGCAGGGGGCCAAAAACATTCAGTACTTC.

The chain joins TRBV7-9 to TRBJ2-3, with a possible D match to TRBD2 (7 bases). Trimming pared 3 bases from V and 6 bases from J, leaving 13 bases between. This CDR3 is 14 amino acids long. In germline, CDR1 is SEHNR, CDR2 FQNEAQ (reference sequence). CDR3 in DNA: TGTGCCAGCAGCTTCCGGGGGGCTGGGGATACGCAGTATTTT. It translates to CASSFRGAGDTQYF.